A single T cell receptor (beta chain) is shown here with its context. What it binds is not known. The data were obtained in a study of cytomegalovirus exposure and HLA in healthy donors. With 6 bases clipped from V and 7 bases from J, the junction kept 9 bases outside the gene matches. The CDR3 length is 13 residues. The V gene's germline CDR1 is MNHEY and CDR2 SVGAGI. The PCR used 60 Vbeta and 13 Jbeta primers. Sequencing was performed with immunoSEQ multiplex PCR; in TCRdb, only in-frame clones are kept and a portion is missing. Seen here are 45,000 to 65,000 clones, 72% observed once, and the top ten hold approximately 20%. Study observations and caveats: The authors confirmed in vitro that three CMV-associated chains were specific for CMV antigens. One variant, a missense change in DCLRE1C, was linked in a later analysis to TCR beta V- and J-gene trimming.

The chain combines TRBV6-5 with TRBJ2-7; TRBD1 aligns across 7 bases. The clonotype originates from a woman aged 45-65 years in good health and CMV-seropositive. Source material: PBMCs. The CDR3 DNA reads TGTGCCAGCAGGCCTGGGACAGCAGGGGAGCAGTACTTC. Protein sequence: CASRPGTAGEQYF.